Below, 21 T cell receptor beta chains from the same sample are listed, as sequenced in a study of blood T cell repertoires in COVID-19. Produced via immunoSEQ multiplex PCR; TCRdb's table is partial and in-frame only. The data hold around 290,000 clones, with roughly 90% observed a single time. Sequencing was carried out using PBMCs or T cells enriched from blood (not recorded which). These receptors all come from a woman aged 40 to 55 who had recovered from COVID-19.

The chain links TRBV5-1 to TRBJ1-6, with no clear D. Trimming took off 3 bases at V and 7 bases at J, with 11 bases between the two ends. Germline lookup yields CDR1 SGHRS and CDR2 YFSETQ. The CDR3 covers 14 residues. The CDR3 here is CASSYGAGNSPLHF. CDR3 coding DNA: TGCGCCAGCAGCTACGGCGCGGGCAATTCACCCCTCCACTTT.

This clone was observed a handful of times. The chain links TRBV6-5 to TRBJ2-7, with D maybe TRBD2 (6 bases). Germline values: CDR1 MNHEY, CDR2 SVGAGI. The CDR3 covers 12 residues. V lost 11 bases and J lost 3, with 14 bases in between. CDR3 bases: TGTGCCGTCGGGGACTCAATCTACGAGCAGTACTTC. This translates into CAVGDSIYEQYF.

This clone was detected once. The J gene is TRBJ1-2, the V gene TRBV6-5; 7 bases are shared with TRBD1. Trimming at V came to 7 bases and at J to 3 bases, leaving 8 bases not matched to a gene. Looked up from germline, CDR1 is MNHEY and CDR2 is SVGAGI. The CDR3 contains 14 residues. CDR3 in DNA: TGTGCCAGCACCACCGAGACAGGGCACTATGGCTACACCTTC. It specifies CASTTETGHYGYTF.

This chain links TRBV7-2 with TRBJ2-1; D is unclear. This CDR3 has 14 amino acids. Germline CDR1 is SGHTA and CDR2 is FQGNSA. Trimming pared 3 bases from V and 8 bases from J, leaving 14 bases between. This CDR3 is CASSLVRFGDEQFF. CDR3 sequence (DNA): TGTGCCAGCAGCTTGGTGCGGTTTGGCGATGAGCAGTTCTTC.

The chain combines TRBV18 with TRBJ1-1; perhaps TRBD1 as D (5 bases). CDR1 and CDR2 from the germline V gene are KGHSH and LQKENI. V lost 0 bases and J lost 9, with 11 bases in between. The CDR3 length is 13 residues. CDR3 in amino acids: CASSPPSTDQAFF. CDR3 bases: TGTGCCAGCTCACCACCTTCGACAGACCAAGCTTTCTTT.

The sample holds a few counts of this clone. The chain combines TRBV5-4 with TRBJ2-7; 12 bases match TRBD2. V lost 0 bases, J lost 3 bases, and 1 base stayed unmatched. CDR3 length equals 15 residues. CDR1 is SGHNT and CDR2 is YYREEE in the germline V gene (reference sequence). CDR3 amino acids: CASSLGLAGDYEQYF. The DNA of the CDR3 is TGTGCCAGCAGCTTGGGACTAGCGGGGGACTACGAGCAGTACTTC.

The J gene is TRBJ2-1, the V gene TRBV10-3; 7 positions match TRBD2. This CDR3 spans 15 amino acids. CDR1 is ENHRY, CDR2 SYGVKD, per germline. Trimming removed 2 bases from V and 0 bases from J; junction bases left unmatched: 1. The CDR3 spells CAISEVAGSYNEQFF. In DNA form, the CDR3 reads TGTGCCATCAGTGAGGTAGCGGGCTCCTACAATGAGCAGTTCTTC.

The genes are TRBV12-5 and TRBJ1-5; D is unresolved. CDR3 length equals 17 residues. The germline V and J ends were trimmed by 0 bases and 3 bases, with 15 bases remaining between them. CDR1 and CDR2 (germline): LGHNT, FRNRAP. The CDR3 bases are TGTGCTAGTGGTTTGGTACGTTACAGAGGGAACAATCAGCCCCAGCATTTT. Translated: CASGLVRYRGNNQPQHF.

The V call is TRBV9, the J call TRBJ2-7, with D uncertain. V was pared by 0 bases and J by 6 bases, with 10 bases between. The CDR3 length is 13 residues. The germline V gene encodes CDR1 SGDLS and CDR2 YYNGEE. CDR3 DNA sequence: TGTGCCAGCAGCGTAGATCAGGTCGGCGAGCAGTACTTC. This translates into CASSVDQVGEQYF. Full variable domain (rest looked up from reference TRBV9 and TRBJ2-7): DSGVTQTPKHLITATGQRVTLRCSPRSGDLSVYWYQQSLDQGLQFLIQYYNGEERAKGNILERFSAQQFPDLHSELNLSSLELGDSALYFCASSVDQVGEQYFGPGTRLTVT.

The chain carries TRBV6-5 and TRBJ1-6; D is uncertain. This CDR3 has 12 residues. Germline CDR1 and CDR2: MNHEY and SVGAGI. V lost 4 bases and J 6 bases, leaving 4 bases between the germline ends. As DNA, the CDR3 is TGTGCCAGCAGTTTCCTTAATTCACCCCTCCACTTT. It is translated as CASSFLNSPLHF.

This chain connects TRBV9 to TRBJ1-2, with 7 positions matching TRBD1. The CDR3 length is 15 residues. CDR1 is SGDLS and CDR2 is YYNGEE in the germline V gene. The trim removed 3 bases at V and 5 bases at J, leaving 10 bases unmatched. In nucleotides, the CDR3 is TGTGCCAGCAGCGGGGAAAGGGGACAGCCTTATGGCTACACCTTC. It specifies CASSGERGQPYGYTF.

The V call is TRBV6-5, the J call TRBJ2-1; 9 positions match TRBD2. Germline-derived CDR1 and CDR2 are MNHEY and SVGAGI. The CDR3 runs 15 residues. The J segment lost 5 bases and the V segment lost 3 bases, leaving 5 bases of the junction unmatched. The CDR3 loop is CASSYRRGGNNEQFF. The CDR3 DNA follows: TGTGCCAGCAGTTATAGGCGGGGGGGGAACAATGAGCAGTTCTTC.

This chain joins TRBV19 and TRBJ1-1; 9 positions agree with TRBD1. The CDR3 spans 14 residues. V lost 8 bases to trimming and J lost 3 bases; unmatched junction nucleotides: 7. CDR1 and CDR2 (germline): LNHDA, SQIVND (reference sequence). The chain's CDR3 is CASGRTGVDTEAFF. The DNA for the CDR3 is TGTGCCAGTGGGAGGACAGGGGTGGACACTGAAGCTTTCTTT.

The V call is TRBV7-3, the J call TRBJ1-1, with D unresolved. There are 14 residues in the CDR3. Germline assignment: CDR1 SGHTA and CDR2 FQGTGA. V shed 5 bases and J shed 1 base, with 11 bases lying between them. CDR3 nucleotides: TGTGCCAGCAGCCCGGGAGGACGGAACACTGAAGCTTTCTTT. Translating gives CASSPGGRNTEAFF. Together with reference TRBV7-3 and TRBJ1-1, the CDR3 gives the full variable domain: GAGVSQTPSNKVTEKGKYVELRCDPISGHTALYWYRQSLGQGPEFLIYFQGTGAADDSGLPNDRFFAVRPEGSVSTLKIQRTERGDSAVYLCASSPGGRNTEAFFGQGTRLTVV.

CDR3 loop: CASSQGGGQNKAYYGYTF. CDR3 coding DNA: TGCGCCAGCAGCCAAGGAGGGGGACAGAATAAGGCTTACTATGGCTACACCTTC. The chain couples TRBV4-1 to TRBJ1-2; 7 positions match TRBD1. The CDR3 is 18 residues long. The germline gives CDR1 MGHRA, CDR2 YSYEKL. Germline trimming cut 1 base from V and 3 bases from J; bases unmatched to any gene: 14.

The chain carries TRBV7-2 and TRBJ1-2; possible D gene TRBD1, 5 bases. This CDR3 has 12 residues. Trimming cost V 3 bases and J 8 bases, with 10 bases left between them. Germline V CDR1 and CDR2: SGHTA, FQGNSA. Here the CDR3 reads CASSFGQAGYTF. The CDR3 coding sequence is TGTGCCAGCAGCTTCGGACAAGCCGGCTACACCTTC. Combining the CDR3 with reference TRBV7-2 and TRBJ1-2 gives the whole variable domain GAGVSQSPSNKVTEKGKDVELRCDPISGHTALYWYRQSLGQGLEFLIYFQGNSAPDKSGLPSDRFSAERTGGSVSTLTIQRTQQEDSAVYLCASSFGQAGYTFGSGTRLTVV.

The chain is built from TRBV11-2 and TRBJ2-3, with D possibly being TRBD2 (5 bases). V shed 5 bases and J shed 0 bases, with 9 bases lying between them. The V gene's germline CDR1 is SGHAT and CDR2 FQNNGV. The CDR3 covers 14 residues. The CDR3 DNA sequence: TGTGCCAGCAGCGGCGGGTACAGCACAGATACGCAGTATTTT. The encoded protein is CASSGGYSTDTQYF.

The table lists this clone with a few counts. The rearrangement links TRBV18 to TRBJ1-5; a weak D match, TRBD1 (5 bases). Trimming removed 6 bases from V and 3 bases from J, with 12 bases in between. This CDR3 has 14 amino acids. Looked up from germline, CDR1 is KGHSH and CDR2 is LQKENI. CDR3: CASSRDSYNQPQHF. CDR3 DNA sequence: TGTGCCAGCTCTCGAGACAGTTACAATCAGCCCCAGCATTTT.

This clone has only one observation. CDR3 region: CASSSGTVYGYTF. The CDR3 bases are TGCGCCAGCAGCTCGGGAACGGTTTATGGCTACACCTTC. The chain couples TRBV5-1 to TRBJ1-2, with D unresolved. The CDR3 is made up of 13 amino acids. Deletions cut 3 bases from V and 5 bases from J, with 11 bases between. Per germline, CDR1 SGHRS and CDR2 YFSETQ.

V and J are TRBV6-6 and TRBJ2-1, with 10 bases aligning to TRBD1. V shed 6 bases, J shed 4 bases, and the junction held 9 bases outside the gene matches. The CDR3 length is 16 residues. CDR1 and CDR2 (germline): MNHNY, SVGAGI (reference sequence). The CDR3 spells CASSSHRDRGYNEQFF. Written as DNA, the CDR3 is TGTGCCAGCAGCTCCCACCGGGACAGGGGATACAATGAGCAGTTCTTC.

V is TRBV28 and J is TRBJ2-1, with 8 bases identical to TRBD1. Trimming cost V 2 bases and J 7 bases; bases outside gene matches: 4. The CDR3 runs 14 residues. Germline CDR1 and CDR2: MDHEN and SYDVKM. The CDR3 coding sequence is TGTGCCAGCAGTTTAGACAGGGGAAGGAATGAGCAGTTCTTC. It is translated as CASSLDRGRNEQFF.